Sequencing of this T cell receptor (beta chain) was carried out in a study of Ad26.COV2.S vaccination and SARS-CoV-2 variants. The treatment denotes: 15 to 20 received Ad26.COV2.S at low or high dose, single or two shots; roughly five received placebo; per-sample allocation not given. Specimens were obtained on day 63 following the first vaccine or placebo injection. Boston supplied an adult donor aged 18-55 years. The CDR3 sequence is 11 residues long. Germline V CDR1 and CDR2: SGHTA, FQGNSA. V was clipped by 5 bases and J by 9 bases, with 8 bases between them. Generated by immunoSEQ multiplex PCR, the TCRdb table keeps only in-frame clones and is missing some. The table shows roughly 350,000 clones, with about 87% occurring only once.

The chain links TRBV7-2 to TRBJ1-3; the D is unclear. This TCR derives from a person aged 18-65 years who received the Ad26.COV2.S COVID-19 vaccine or a placebo. The sample consisted of peripheral blood, taken in a trial of Ad26.COV2.S vaccine versus placebo. The CDR3 protein is CASSPFPTIYF. In DNA, the CDR3 is TGTGCCAGCAGCCCTTTCCCCACCATATATTTT.